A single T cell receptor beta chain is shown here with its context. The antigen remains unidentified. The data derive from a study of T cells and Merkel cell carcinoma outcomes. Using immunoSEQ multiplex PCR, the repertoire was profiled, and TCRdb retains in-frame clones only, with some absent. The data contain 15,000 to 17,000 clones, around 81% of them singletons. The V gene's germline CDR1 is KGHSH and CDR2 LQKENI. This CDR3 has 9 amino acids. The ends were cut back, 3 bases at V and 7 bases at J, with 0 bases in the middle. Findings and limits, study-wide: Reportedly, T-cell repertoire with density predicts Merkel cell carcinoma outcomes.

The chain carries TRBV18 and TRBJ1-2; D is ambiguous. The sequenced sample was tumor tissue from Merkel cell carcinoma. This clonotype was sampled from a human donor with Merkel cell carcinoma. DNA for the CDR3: TGTGCCAGCTCACCTGGCTACACCTTC. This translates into CASSPGYTF.